This entry describes one T cell receptor (beta chain). These data come from a study of T-cell reconstitution after alpha-beta-depleted transplantation in children. This sample's TCRbeta library carried unique molecular identifier barcodes. MiXCR, run by TCRdb on the PCR reads, gives a single entry per CDR3 protein. Counted here are about 830,000 distinct CDR3 sequences, approximately 15% occurring once; the ten biggest clones make up approximately 5%. Trimming took 3 bases from V and 0 from J, leaving 9 bases between them. The CDR3 consists of 14 residues. The germline CDR1 and CDR2 sequences are MGHRA and YSYEKL.

This chain uses TRBV4-1 with TRBJ2-7; D remains ambiguous. This TCR was recovered from a male patient aged 5 to 17 who had a stem cell transplant for acute lymphoblastic leukemia, so the T cells may come from the graft donor. The source was PBMCs, mostly from graft donor cells, collected 360 days after TCRalphabeta/CD19-depleted stem cell transplant. The CDR3 spells CASSHREVSYEQYF. CDR3 DNA sequence: TGCGCCAGCAGCCATCGAGAGGTCTCCTACGAGCAGTACTTC.